The 25 T cell receptor beta chains listed next were all sequenced from one sample in a study of blood T cell repertoires in COVID-19. The repertoire was sequenced with immunoSEQ multiplex PCR; TCRdb's copy has only in-frame clones and lacks some. The profile shows 97,000 or so clones, roughly 86% of them singletons. Sequencing was done on a sample of peripheral blood. The origin of the receptors is a man in his forties with active or convalescent COVID-19.

J is TRBJ2-3 and V is TRBV21-1; TRBD2, the D gene given by the table, was not confirmed from the DNA. TRBV21-1 represents a pseudogene. This CDR3 comprises 16 residues. The CDR3 sequence: CASSSESGEAVDTQYF. The CDR3 DNA is TGTGCCAGCAGCTCTGAATCCGGGGAGGCAGTTGATACGCAGTATTTT.

The sample holds one count of this clone. The chain uses TRBV6-5 and TRBJ1-5; the match to TRBD1 covers 12 bases. Germline V gives CDR1 MNHEY, CDR2 SVGAGI. V dropped 7 bases and J dropped 6; count of bases not matched to a gene: 7. The CDR3 runs to 15 residues. The CDR3 DNA is TGTGCCAGCAACCCGGGACAGGGGGCATCTCAGCCCCAGCATTTT. As protein: CASNPGQGASQPQHF.

This clone was found once. The chain couples TRBV9 to TRBJ2-3; D uncertain. Per the germline V gene, CDR1 is SGDLS and CDR2 is YYNGEE. The CDR3 runs 14 residues. V was cut by 0 bases and J by 0 bases, with 5 bases left in between. CDR3 sequence (DNA): TGTGCCAGCAGCGTAGACAGTAGCACAGATACGCAGTATTTT. It codes for CASSVDSSTDTQYF.

The rearrangement joins TRBV18 to TRBJ2-7; the match to TRBD2 covers 10 bases. The CDR3 length is 16 residues. The V segment lost 6 bases and the J segment 3 bases; nucleotides outside the gene matches: 11. CDR1 and CDR2 from the germline V gene are KGHSH and LQKENI. The CDR3 sequence is CASSSTVASGGYEQYF. The CDR3 DNA sequence: TGTGCCAGCTCTTCCACCGTCGCTAGCGGGGGCTACGAGCAGTACTTC.

The V gene is TRBV7-4, the J gene TRBJ2-5; D perhaps matches TRBD2 (6 bases). Between the trimmed V and J ends, which lost 6 bases and 5 bases, there was a span of 16 bases. In germline, CDR1 is SGHVT, CDR2 SQSDAQ. The length of the CDR3 is 14 residues. In DNA form, the CDR3 reads TGTGCCAGCAGTCCTCTCGGGGGACGGGAGACCCAGTACTTC. It codes for CASSPLGGRETQYF. The full variable domain, with the rest looked up from reference TRBV7-4 and TRBJ2-5, is GAGVSQSPRYKVAKRGRDVALRCDSISGHVTLYWYRQTLGQGSEVLTYSQSDAQRDKSGRPSGRFSAERPERSVSTLKIQRTEQGDSAVYLCASSPLGGRETQYFGPGTRLLVL.

V is TRBV10-3 and J is TRBJ1-1; TRBD1 matches 9 bases. The CDR3 length is 11 residues. Germline values: CDR1 ENHRY, CDR2 SYGVKD. Trimming cost V 6 bases and J 10 bases; bases outside gene matches: 3. In DNA, the CDR3 is TGTGCCATCAGCCCGGGACAGGGAGCTTTCTTT. Protein product: CAISPGQGAFF.

The V and J genes are TRBV6-5 and TRBJ1-5; D possibly corresponds to TRBD1 (6 bases). Germline CDR1 MNHEY, CDR2 SVGAGI. This CDR3 is 15 amino acids long. V lost 10 bases and J lost 0, with 16 bases in between. CDR3 protein: CANHPQGTSNQPQHF. CDR3 nucleotide sequence: TGTGCCAACCACCCCCAGGGGACTAGCAATCAGCCCCAGCATTTT.

The rearrangement links TRBV30 to TRBJ2-3; weak D call: TRBD1 (6 bases). This CDR3 comprises 15 residues. The germline CDR1 and CDR2 sequences are GTSNPN and SVGIG (reference sequence). V was shortened by 5 bases and J by 2 bases, with 17 bases between the two germline ends. CDR3 sequence reads: CAWRIGDRNTDTQYF. In DNA, the CDR3 is TGTGCCTGGCGCATTGGCGACAGGAACACAGATACGCAGTATTTT.

The V and J genes are TRBV4-2 and TRBJ1-6; 7 bases align to TRBD1. Per germline, CDR1 LGHNA and CDR2 YNFKEQ. CDR3 size: 18 residues. Trimming took 0 bases from V and 6 from J; bases not matched to a gene: 11. CDR3 bases: TGTGCCAGCAGCCAAGAGTTAGGGGCAGGGGGTGTTAATTCACCCCTCCACTTT. Its protein is CASSQELGAGGVNSPLHF.

CDR3 nucleotide sequence: TGTGCCAGCAGCGTTTCTAGCGGGGTCCGGAATGAGCAGTTCTTC. Amino acid sequence: CASSVSSGVRNEQFF. V usage is TRBV7-2 and J usage is TRBJ2-1; 9 bases agree with TRBD2. V shed 5 bases and J 7 bases; nucleotides not matched to a gene: 9. This CDR3 has 15 residues. CDR1 is SGHTA and CDR2 is FQGNSA in the germline V gene. The entire variable domain, with the rest obtained from reference TRBV7-2 and TRBJ2-1, is as follows: GAGVSQSPSNKVTEKGKDVELRCDPISGHTALYWYRQSLGQGLEFLIYFQGNSAPDKSGLPSDRFSAERTGGSVSTLTIQRTQQEDSAVYLCASSVSSGVRNEQFFGPGTRLTVL.

The chain has TRBV5-1 and TRBJ2-1, with TRBD2 matching over 13 bases. CDR1 and CDR2 (germline): SGHRS, YFSETQ. This CDR3 comprises 14 residues. V trimming: 6 bases; J trimming: 7 bases; junction bases outside the gene matches: 4. The CDR3 spells CASTGTSGENEQFF. The CDR3 DNA is TGCGCCAGCACAGGGACTAGCGGGGAGAATGAGCAGTTCTTC.

The genes are TRBV5-5 and TRBJ1-1, with D perhaps matching TRBD1 (5 bases). Germline loops: CDR1 SGHKS, CDR2 YYEKEE (reference sequence). The CDR3 is 12 amino acids. Trimming pared 2 bases from V and 7 bases from J, leaving 9 bases between. As DNA, the CDR3 is TGTGCCAGCAGCTTCAGGGTGATTGAAGCTTTCTTT. This translates into CASSFRVIEAFF. Supplemented by reference TRBV5-5 and TRBJ1-1, the full variable domain reads DAGVTQSPTHLIKTRGQQVTLRCSPISGHKSVSWYQQVLGQGPQFIFQYYEKEERGRGNFPDRFSARQFPNYSSELNVNALLLGDSALYLCASSFRVIEAFFGQGTRLTVV.

This clone was found a few times. The gene calls are TRBV10-3 and TRBJ1-2; perhaps TRBD1 as D (5 bases). Trimming stripped 6 bases from V and 2 bases from J, with 7 bases between. This CDR3 spans 12 amino acids. CDR1 ENHRY and CDR2 SYGVKD come from the germline V gene. The CDR3 is CAISRANYGYTF. The DNA of the CDR3 is TGTGCCATCAGCAGGGCCAACTATGGCTACACCTTC.

In DNA form, the CDR3 reads TGTGCCACCAGTGATGGGAGGTCCTATGGCTACACCTTC. Amino acids: CATSDGRSYGYTF. The rearrangement joins TRBV24-1 to TRBJ1-2; no clear D gene. CDR3 length equals 13 residues. V was trimmed by 3 bases and J by 4 bases, leaving 8 bases between them. In germline, CDR1 is KGHDR, CDR2 SFDVKD.

This chain links TRBV10-3 with TRBJ1-2; D perhaps matches TRBD1 (6 bases). Trimming cost V 8 bases and J 8 bases, with 21 bases left between them. Germline loops: CDR1 ENHRY, CDR2 SYGVKD. The CDR3 runs 14 residues. CDR3 sequence (DNA): TGTGCCATCCCTACTGTAGACAGGATGGAAGGCTACACCTTC. It encodes CAIPTVDRMEGYTF.

The chain couples TRBV10-3 to TRBJ1-1; 7 bases match TRBD1. The junction had 10 bases not matched to a gene; V was cut back by 8 bases and J by 1 base. CDR3 length equals 15 residues. Looked up from germline, CDR1 is ENHRY and CDR2 is SYGVKD. CDR3 sequence (DNA): TGTGCCATCGGGGATCGGACAGGCAAGAACACTGAAGCTTTCTTT. Amino acid sequence: CAIGDRTGKNTEAFF.

Turning to this clone: At one boundary the junction diverges from the germline segment, which might be a read error. The chain links TRBV7-7 to TRBJ2-1; 9 bases agree with TRBD2. Germline loops: CDR1 SSHAT, CDR2 FNYEAQ (reference sequence). The CDR3 loop spans 14 amino acids. This CDR3 is CASSLGLAGYEQFF. The CDR3 DNA is TGTGCTAGCAGCTTAGGCCTAGCGGGGTATGAGCAGTTCTTC.

The V and J genes are TRBV9 and TRBJ2-1; D might be TRBD1 (5 bases). There are 13 residues in the CDR3. V was shortened by 0 bases and J by 9 bases, with 10 bases between the two germline ends. Germline V lookup: CDR1 SGDLS, CDR2 YYNGEE. The CDR3 coding sequence is TGTGCCAGCAGCGTAGAGTACAGGACTGAGCAGTTCTTC. As protein: CASSVEYRTEQFF.

The CDR3 loop reads CASSVTPEGTEAFF. In nucleotides, the CDR3 is TGTGCCAGCAGCGTAACCCCGGAGGGGACTGAAGCTTTCTTT. The chain joins TRBV9 to TRBJ1-1; D might be TRBD1 (5 bases). In germline, CDR1 is SGDLS, CDR2 YYNGEE. This CDR3 has 14 amino acids. Trimming pared 1 base from V and 5 bases from J, leaving 12 bases between. Using reference TRBV9 and TRBJ1-1 for the parts outside the CDR3, the full variable domain is DSGVTQTPKHLITATGQRVTLRCSPRSGDLSVYWYQQSLDQGLQFLIQYYNGEERAKGNILERFSAQQFPDLHSELNLSSLELGDSALYFCASSVTPEGTEAFFGQGTRLTVV.

The chain combines TRBV7-9 with TRBJ1-2, with D perhaps TRBD1 (6 bases). Germline lookup yields CDR1 SEHNR and CDR2 FQNEAQ (reference sequence). This CDR3 comprises 16 residues. V was shortened by 5 bases and J by 0 bases, with 16 bases between the two germline ends. DNA for the CDR3: TGTGCCAGCAGCCAAGGGGGAGCGGAAGCTAACTATGGCTACACCTTC. Encoded protein: CASSQGGAEANYGYTF.

This rearrangement joins TRBV9 to TRBJ1-6; D call uncertain. V was cut by 0 bases and J by 7 bases, with 11 bases left in between. The germline V gene encodes CDR1 SGDLS and CDR2 YYNGEE. The CDR3 is 15 amino acids. The CDR3 protein is CASSVGRERNSPLHF. The CDR3 bases are TGTGCCAGCAGCGTAGGGCGGGAAAGGAATTCACCCCTCCACTTT.

The V and J genes are TRBV19 and TRBJ1-2, with 7 positions matching TRBD1. V shed 8 bases, J shed 8 bases, and the junction held 17 bases outside the gene matches. CDR3 length: 15 residues. Germline CDR1 LNHDA, CDR2 SQIVND (reference sequence). Written as DNA, the CDR3 is TGTGCCAGTTGCGTGACAGGGCCCGCGTCCCGCGGCTACACCTTC. Translation: CASCVTGPASRGYTF.

The rearrangement uses TRBV6-5 and TRBJ2-5; 7 nucleotides match TRBD2. This CDR3 has 13 amino acids. J gave up 4 bases and V 7 bases, and 6 bases lay outside the gene matches. CDR1 and CDR2 from the germline V gene are MNHEY and SVGAGI. The CDR3 region has the DNA TGTGCCAGCATGGTGGGGGGGACAGAGACCCAGTACTTC. It codes for CASMVGGTETQYF.

The chain links TRBV5-4 to TRBJ2-5, with TRBD1 identical over 7 bases. V lost 2 bases and J lost 2; bases outside the gene matches: 3. The CDR3 has 14 amino acids. Per the germline V gene, CDR1 is SGHNT and CDR2 is YYREEE (reference sequence). In DNA, the CDR3 is TGTGCCAGCAGCTTACGGACAGGTCAAGAGACCCAGTACTTC. Translating gives CASSLRTGQETQYF. Complete variable domain (other parts from reference TRBV5-4 and TRBJ2-5): ETGVTQSPTHLIKTRGQQVTLRCSSQSGHNTVSWYQQALGQGPQFIFQYYREEENGRGNFPPRFSGLQFPNYSSELNVNALELDDSALYLCASSLRTGQETQYFGPGTRLLVL.

The V gene is TRBV3-1 (or the pseudogene TRBV3-2), the J gene TRBJ1-5, with 9 bases identical to TRBD1. The germline gives CDR1 LGHDT, CDR2 YNNKEL (reference sequence). The CDR3 is 18 residues long. Germline trimming cut 3 bases from V and 6 bases from J; bases unmatched to any gene: 15. Written as DNA, the CDR3 is TGTGCCAGCAGCCACAGCCCGGGGGGGGGACAGGGAGGTCAGCCCCAGCATTTT. Encoded protein: CASSHSPGGGQGGQPQHF.